This section outlines one T cell receptor (beta chain) sequence together with its context. Its antigen is not yet known. Base qualities were left out, and no much larger clone turns up one base away. This record belongs to a study of graft-versus-host responses after intestinal transplantation (dated by TCRdb to the early 2020s). Regarding the research as a whole: The transplants that recipients received were multivisceral, liver-intestinal, or isolated intestinal. All recipients received anti-thymocyte globulin induction followed by maintenance tacrolimus and steroids for 3 to 4 years. Bulk TCR-beta CDR3 sequencing was used to track graft-versus-host and host-versus-graft alloreactive T cell clones in the graft, circulation and bone marrow after intestinal transplantation. Alloreactive clones were identified by sequencing pre-transplant mixed lymphocyte reaction products and comparing them with unstimulated pre-transplant donor and recipient T cells. A cohort of roughly 25 intestinal transplant recipients, including one retransplant, was enrolled, and 3 patients lacking pretransplant specimens were excluded. A peak of at least 4% donor T cells among recipient peripheral blood mononuclear cells was the definition used for donor T cell macrochimerism. Rather than being sequenced by the commercial service, samples from a few later patients were sequenced in-house on an Illumina MiSeq and processed with MiXCR.

Blood samples were collected up to 4 times in the first month after transplant and then at least monthly when available. The library came from the immunoSEQ multiplex PCR assay. For most patients, genomic DNA was subjected to high-throughput TCR-beta CDR3 sequencing by Adaptive Biotechnologies. In the original analysis: TCR sequencing data for around 19 patients were retrieved from Adaptive's ImmunoSEQ software; a few other patients were processed with MiXCR and VDJtools. Because the origin of CDR3 nucleotide sequences shared between donor and recipient could not be assigned, those sequences were removed. To be classed as alloreactive, a clone needed at least 2-fold expansion over unstimulated cells and a minimum CFSE-low frequency of 0.002% (template counts) or 0.001% (read counts). Mappable clones were those detected in sequenced pre-transplant spleen, lymph node, or MLR CFSE-low populations of the donor or recipient. The cumulative frequency of alloreactive clones was calculated as a percentage of all sequences, weighted by copy number. Entries here come from immuneACCESS through TCRdb and include only in-frame sequences with V and J called. Some clones fail to appear in such tables; in the studies checked, an unresolved V gene covers under half of the shortfall, and the cause of the remainder is unknown. V, J and clone size are those of that table, while D and trimming were read from the DNA. The sample profile shows some 41,000 clones; over 90% of them were found once. Jointly, the top ten make up 3.6% of the sample.

Broad study findings and their caveats: Patients with donor T cell macrochimerism had high GvH to HvG T cell clonal ratios in their allografts. The relatively low number and heterogeneity of intestinal transplant patients limited the conclusions. Peak levels of circulating GvH clones were associated with declines in HvG clones early after transplant. GvH clones were detected in recipient bone marrow, and some of these GvH clones were observed earlier in ileal mucosa or blood, consistent with an intestinal mucosal origin.

This specimen consisted of PBMCs, obtained 700 to 850 days after intestinal transplantation. The TCR originated in a human patient who received an intestinal transplant, so some T cells may come from the graft donor.

The CDR3 is CAWSGGLAGATDTQYF. The DNA sequence is given as TGTGCCTGGAGCGGCGGTCTAGCGGGGGCCACAGATACGCAGTATTTT. This chain is built from TRBV30 and TRBJ2-3; 10 central nucleotides agree with TRBD2. The germline V gene (reference sequence) sets CDR1 to GTSNPN and CDR2 to SVGIG. The CDR3 starts with the cysteine, ends with the phenylalanine, and has 16 residues. The entry retains the CDR3 DNA only, 48 bases that are in frame from base 1. V is trimmed back by 3 bases and J by 2 bases, and the junction contains 8 bases that no gene match accounts for.